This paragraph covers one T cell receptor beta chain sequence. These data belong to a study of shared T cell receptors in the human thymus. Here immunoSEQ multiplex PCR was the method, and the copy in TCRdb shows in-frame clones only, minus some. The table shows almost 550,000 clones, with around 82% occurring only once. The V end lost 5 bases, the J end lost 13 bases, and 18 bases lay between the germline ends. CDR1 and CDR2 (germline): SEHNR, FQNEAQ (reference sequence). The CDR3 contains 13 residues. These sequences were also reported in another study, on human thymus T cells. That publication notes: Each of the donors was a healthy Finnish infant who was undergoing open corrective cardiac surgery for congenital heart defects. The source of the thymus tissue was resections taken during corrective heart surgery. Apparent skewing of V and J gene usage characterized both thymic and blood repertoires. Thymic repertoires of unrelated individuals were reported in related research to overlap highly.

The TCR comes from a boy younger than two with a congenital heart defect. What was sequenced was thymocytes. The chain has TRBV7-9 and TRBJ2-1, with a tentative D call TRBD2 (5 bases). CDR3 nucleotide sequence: TGTGCCAGCAGCAAGCGAGCGGTGAGGACCCAGTTCTTC. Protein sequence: CASSKRAVRTQFF.